The rows below give T cell receptor beta chains drawn from one sample of a study of CD8 T cells in Susac syndrome. Via MiXCR, TCRdb re-called the immunoSEQ multiplex PCR reads, giving one row per CDR3 protein. Of about 200,000 distinct CDR3 sequences listed, 90% to 95% are singletons. Source material: CD8+ T cells from PBMCs. All receptors come from a human donor with multiple sclerosis. Both conserved end residues are part of each CDR3. A D gene is named only where the DNA matches it firmly. Expanded clones get a size class; other rows say once, few or many, or leave the size out.

d_gene: .
v_gene: TRBV6-5
abundance: once
j_gene: TRBJ2-7
CDR3nt: TGTGCCAGCAGTTATGGTAACAGGGCCTACGAGCAGTACTTC
CDR3aa: CASSYGNRAYEQYF

d_gene: TRBD2
v_gene: TRBV30
abundance: .
j_gene: TRBJ2-3
CDR3nt: TGTGCCTGGAGCGTTTCTAGCGGTTCCCCAGATACGCAGTATTTT
CDR3aa: CAWSVSSGSPDTQYF

d_gene: .
v_gene: TRBV13
abundance: .
j_gene: TRBJ1-1
CDR3nt: TGTGCCAGCAGCTTCCGGGCCCCAGGGACTGAAGCTTTCTTT
CDR3aa: CASSFRAPGTEAFF

d_gene: TRBD1
v_gene: TRBV7-2
abundance: once
j_gene: TRBJ2-5
CDR3nt: TGTGCCAGCAGCTTAGGCCCCTACAGGGGGGAGACCCAGTACTTC
CDR3aa: CASSLGPYRGETQYF

d_gene: TRBD2
v_gene: TRBV13
abundance: once
j_gene: TRBJ2-7
CDR3nt: TGTGCCAGCAGCTTAGGGGGGGATCCGAGGACTAGCGGATCCTACGAGCAGTACTTC
CDR3aa: CASSLGGDPRTSGSYEQYF

d_gene: TRBD2
v_gene: TRBV29-1
abundance: .
j_gene: TRBJ2-6
CDR3nt: TGCAGCGTCCCGTCCGGCGGGGGAACTGGGGCCAACGTCCTGACTTTC
CDR3aa: CSVPSGGGTGANVLTF

d_gene: .
v_gene: TRBV18
abundance: few
j_gene: TRBJ2-7
CDR3nt: TGTGCCAGCTCTCCAACTGAATACTACGAGCAGTACTTC
CDR3aa: CASSPTEYYEQYF

d_gene: .
v_gene: TRBV7-8
abundance: .
j_gene: TRBJ1-6
CDR3nt: TGTGCCAGCAGCTTAGCAACCTGGAGCTCCTATAATTCACCCCTCCACTTT
CDR3aa: CASSLATWSSYNSPLHF

d_gene: .
v_gene: TRBV12-3/TRBV12-4
abundance: .
j_gene: TRBJ2-5
CDR3nt: TGTGCCAGCAGCCAGCCCACTCTAGCGCGTCAAGAGACCCAGTACTTC
CDR3aa: CASSQPTLARQETQYF

d_gene: .
v_gene: TRBV27
abundance: .
j_gene: TRBJ1-1
CDR3nt: TGTGCCAGCAGTTTCAGCACGAACACTGAAGCTTTCTTT
CDR3aa: CASSFSTNTEAFF

d_gene: TRBD2
v_gene: TRBV12-3/TRBV12-4
abundance: .
j_gene: TRBJ2-1
CDR3nt: TGTGCCAGCAGCACGGGACTAGCGGGAGTCCCGGATGAGCAGTTCTTC
CDR3aa: CASSTGLAGVPDEQFF

d_gene: .
v_gene: TRBV6-6
abundance: .
j_gene: TRBJ1-1
CDR3nt: TGTGCCAGCAAGAGACAGAACACTGAAGCTTTCTTT
CDR3aa: CASKRQNTEAFF

d_gene: TRBD1
v_gene: TRBV9
abundance: .
j_gene: TRBJ1-1
CDR3nt: TGTGCCAGCAGCGTAGGGACAGGTATCACTGAAGCTTTCTTT
CDR3aa: CASSVGTGITEAFF

d_gene: .
v_gene: TRBV24-1
abundance: .
j_gene: TRBJ1-1
CDR3nt: TGTGCCACCTACGGGGAAGAAACTGAAGCTTTCTTT
CDR3aa: CATYGEETEAFF

d_gene: .
v_gene: TRBV6-5
abundance: .
j_gene: TRBJ2-3
CDR3nt: TGTGCCAGCAGTTACGACTCCTCAGATACGCAGTATTTT
CDR3aa: CASSYDSSDTQYF

d_gene: TRBD1
v_gene: TRBV24-1
abundance: .
j_gene: TRBJ1-2
CDR3nt: TGTGCCACCGGGGACAGCTTCTATGGCTACACCTTC
CDR3aa: CATGDSFYGYTF

d_gene: TRBD1
v_gene: TRBV9
abundance: .
j_gene: TRBJ1-2
CDR3nt: TGTGCCAGCAGCGCCCCGGGACAGGGGGTATATGGCTACACCTTC
CDR3aa: CASSAPGQGVYGYTF

d_gene: TRBD1
v_gene: TRBV13
abundance: .
j_gene: TRBJ2-7
CDR3nt: TGTGCCAGCAGACAGACAGGGGGAGTCGAGCAGTACTTC
CDR3aa: CASRQTGGVEQYF

d_gene: .
v_gene: TRBV7-8
abundance: .
j_gene: TRBJ2-5
CDR3nt: TGTGCCAGCAGCTTAGGGACCCAGTACTTC
CDR3aa: CASSLGTQYF

d_gene: .
v_gene: TRBV5-8
abundance: .
j_gene: TRBJ1-5
CDR3nt: TGTGCCAGCAGTCCATTCCGACCGGGATTCGAGCCCCAGCATTTT
CDR3aa: CASSPFRPGFEPQHF

d_gene: .
v_gene: TRBV9
abundance: .
j_gene: TRBJ2-2
CDR3nt: TGTGCCAGCAGCGTAGAGTCAGGGGCGCGGACCGGGGAGCTGTTTTTT
CDR3aa: CASSVESGARTGELFF

d_gene: .
v_gene: TRBV12-3/TRBV12-4
abundance: .
j_gene: TRBJ2-7
CDR3nt: TGTGCCAGCAGTCCGACCCCTGTGCGCGAGCAGTACTTC
CDR3aa: CASSPTPVREQYF

d_gene: .
v_gene: TRBV24-1
abundance: .
j_gene: TRBJ1-1
CDR3nt: TGTGCCACCAGTAACGGGGTAACTGAAGCTTTCTTT
CDR3aa: CATSNGVTEAFF

d_gene: .
v_gene: TRBV7-2
abundance: .
j_gene: TRBJ2-1
CDR3nt: TGTGCCAGCAGCTTATACGTGGGCTACAATGAGCAGTTCTTC
CDR3aa: CASSLYVGYNEQFF

d_gene: .
v_gene: TRBV27
abundance: .
j_gene: TRBJ2-7
CDR3nt: TGTGCCAGCAGCCCCGGGATTCCTTACGAGCAGTACTTC
CDR3aa: CASSPGIPYEQYF

d_gene: .
v_gene: TRBV15
abundance: .
j_gene: TRBJ2-1
CDR3nt: TGTGCCACCAGCAGTGGAACAGGTCTTTATGAGCAGTTCTTC
CDR3aa: CATSSGTGLYEQFF

d_gene: TRBD2
v_gene: TRBV7-8
abundance: .
j_gene: TRBJ2-3
CDR3nt: TGTGCCAGCAGCTTAGGCCCGAAAGGCGGGAGTATAACAGATACGCAGTATTTT
CDR3aa: CASSLGPKGGSITDTQYF

d_gene: .
v_gene: TRBV19
abundance: .
j_gene: TRBJ1-1
CDR3nt: TGTGCCACTGCGACCACTGAAGCTTTCTTT
CDR3aa: CATATTEAFF

d_gene: .
v_gene: TRBV7-9
abundance: .
j_gene: TRBJ2-5
CDR3nt: TGTGCCAGCAGTTCCGGGGGACGAGAGACCCAGTACTTC
CDR3aa: CASSSGGRETQYF

d_gene: .
v_gene: TRBV5-1
abundance: .
j_gene: TRBJ2-3
CDR3nt: TGCGCCAGCAGCTGGCCGACAGATGAAGGGACGCAGTATTTT
CDR3aa: CASSWPTDEGTQYF

d_gene: .
v_gene: TRBV25-1
abundance: .
j_gene: TRBJ2-7
CDR3nt: TGTGCCAGCAGTGATGTGACAGAACGGGGCGAGCAGTACTTC
CDR3aa: CASSDVTERGEQYF

d_gene: .
v_gene: TRBV2
abundance: .
j_gene: TRBJ2-7
CDR3nt: TGTGCCAGCAATTCGGGGGCCTACGAGCAGTACTTC
CDR3aa: CASNSGAYEQYF

d_gene: TRBD1
v_gene: TRBV6-5
abundance: .
j_gene: TRBJ1-2
CDR3nt: TGTGCCAGCAGTTACTCACAGGGGCCGGGCTATGGCTACACCTTC
CDR3aa: CASSYSQGPGYGYTF

d_gene: .
v_gene: TRBV20-1
abundance: .
j_gene: TRBJ2-1
CDR3nt: TGCAGTGCTTGGTGGGCGGGGAGCTCCTACAATGAGCAGTTCTTC
CDR3aa: CSAWWAGSSYNEQFF

d_gene: .
v_gene: TRBV7-8
abundance: .
j_gene: TRBJ2-3
CDR3nt: TGTGCAGCGTCGGGCCCCGAGACCGCAGATACGCAGTATTTT
CDR3aa: CAASGPETADTQYF

d_gene: .
v_gene: TRBV20-1
abundance: .
j_gene: TRBJ1-1
CDR3nt: TGCAGTGCTAGGCCTAACACTGAAGCTTTCTTT
CDR3aa: CSARPNTEAFF

d_gene: .
v_gene: TRBV6-5
abundance: once
j_gene: TRBJ1-2
CDR3nt: TGTGCCAGCAGCCCAGAGGAGGGGTACTATGGCTACACCTTC
CDR3aa: CASSPEEGYYGYTF

d_gene: TRBD1
v_gene: TRBV27
abundance: .
j_gene: TRBJ2-7
CDR3nt: TGTGCCAGCAGTTTAACAATACAGGGGGGCTACGAGCAGTACTTC
CDR3aa: CASSLTIQGGYEQYF

d_gene: TRBD1
v_gene: TRBV15
abundance: .
j_gene: TRBJ1-1
CDR3nt: TGTGCCACCAGCAGTTTGGGACAGGGGGCTGTGGGAACTGAAGCTTTCTTT
CDR3aa: CATSSLGQGAVGTEAFF

d_gene: .
v_gene: TRBV20-1
abundance: .
j_gene: TRBJ2-7
CDR3nt: TGCAGTGCTAGAGGGGAGGTTTTCGAGCAGTACTTC
CDR3aa: CSARGEVFEQYF

d_gene: .
v_gene: TRBV4-2
abundance: .
j_gene: TRBJ2-1
CDR3nt: TGTGCCAGCAGCCAAGATCTGGTTGTGAATGAGCAGTTCTTC
CDR3aa: CASSQDLVVNEQFF

d_gene: TRBD2
v_gene: TRBV5-1
abundance: .
j_gene: TRBJ2-7
CDR3nt: TGCGCCAGCAGCTCATCCGGGACTAGTAGCGAGCAGTACTTC
CDR3aa: CASSSSGTSSEQYF

d_gene: .
v_gene: TRBV25-1
abundance: .
j_gene: TRBJ1-1
CDR3nt: TGTGCCAGCAGTGCTATCGGTTGGACGGACACTGAAGCTTTCTTT
CDR3aa: CASSAIGWTDTEAFF

d_gene: .
v_gene: TRBV2
abundance: .
j_gene: TRBJ1-1
CDR3nt: TGTGCCAGCAGGGTTCTGGAAGCTTTCTTT
CDR3aa: CASRVLEAFF

d_gene: .
v_gene: TRBV12-3/TRBV12-4
abundance: .
j_gene: TRBJ2-1
CDR3nt: TGTGCCAGCAGCCCGCCGCTAGCTTTCAATGAGCAGTTCTTC
CDR3aa: CASSPPLAFNEQFF

d_gene: .
v_gene: TRBV7-2
abundance: .
j_gene: TRBJ2-7
CDR3nt: TGTGCCAGCAGCTTCCCCTCCTACGAGCAGTACTTC
CDR3aa: CASSFPSYEQYF

d_gene: .
v_gene: TRBV19
abundance: .
j_gene: TRBJ2-1
CDR3nt: TGTGCCAGTAGAACCGGAGAAAGAACCTACAAGGAGCAGTTCTTC
CDR3aa: CASRTGERTYKEQFF

d_gene: .
v_gene: TRBV11-2
abundance: .
j_gene: TRBJ2-3
CDR3nt: TGTGCCAGCAGCCATTCCTACGATACGCAGTATTTT
CDR3aa: CASSHSYDTQYF

d_gene: TRBD2
v_gene: TRBV7-9
abundance: .
j_gene: TRBJ2-3
CDR3nt: TGTGCCAGCGGGACTAGCAGAATTTTCACAGATACGCAGTATTTT
CDR3aa: CASGTSRIFTDTQYF

d_gene: .
v_gene: TRBV3-1
abundance: .
j_gene: TRBJ2-5
CDR3nt: TGTGCCAGCAGCCATGCCGGGAGCATTTACCAAGAGACCCAGTACTTC
CDR3aa: CASSHAGSIYQETQYF

d_gene: .
v_gene: TRBV21-1
abundance: .
j_gene: TRBJ2-2
CDR3nt: TGTGCCAGCAGCGCCCCGGGAACCGGGGAGCTGTTTTTT
CDR3aa: CASSAPGTGELFF

d_gene: .
v_gene: TRBV12-3/TRBV12-4
abundance: .
j_gene: TRBJ1-2
CDR3nt: TGTGCCAGCAGTTTAAACGAATTGGGGGGCTACACCTTC
CDR3aa: CASSLNELGGYTF